This TCR beta chain was sequenced for a study of shared clonotypes between healthy human individuals. Overall study context: Used for every donor were three CD4 naive, three CD4 memory, two CD8 naive and one CD8 memory plate. Whole-study results and caveats: Clonotype sharing among donors was expected to depend on sequencing depth. Exclusively blood specimens were collected; tissue repertoires likely differ.

On sorted subsets, replicate PCRs used roughly 190 ng DNA, or approximately 33,000 T cell genomes. TCRdb keeps only in-frame clones here, not all; method: immunoSEQ multiplex PCR. Of 2 million to 2.5 million clones listed, about 90% were seen once; the top ten hold 0.3% to 0.4%. The CDR3 has 13 residues. Germline lookup yields CDR1 SGHAT and CDR2 FQNNGV. Trimming took 5 bases from V and 7 from J, leaving 14 bases between them. About this clone: Its antigen is currently unknown.

The receptor's source is a man aged 18 to 29 in good health. Some clones in this sample may be carry-over from other donors' samples. The chain carries TRBV11-2 and TRBJ1-1; D gene uncertain. Source material: naive CD4+ T cells from PBMCs. The subset was: CD45RA+ positively selected. CDR3 sequence: CASSLSAQLEAFF. CDR3 in DNA: TGTGCCAGCAGCCTTAGCGCTCAACTTGAAGCTTTCTTT.